This TCR beta chain was recorded in a study of OX40 agonist ivuxolimab in advanced cancers. Looking at the study overall: Ivuxolimab is a fully human IgG2 antibody that activates OX40 (CD134). Patients with prior anti-PD-1, anti-PD-L1 or anti-CTLA-4 therapy were eligible; roughly 41% had some. Whole-study findings and limits: Specificity for antigen went undetermined in the expanded peripheral T cells. With doses of 0.1 to 3.0 mg/kg, CD4+ and CD8+ blood T cells had undergone clonal expansion by week 6.

Points on this clone: Antigen unknown.

The protocol was immunoSEQ multiplex PCR, while the TCRdb copy is restricted to in-frame clones and leaves out a portion. Seen here are some 65,000 clones, about nine tenths observed once, and the top ten hold under 0.5%. V gave up 6 bases and J gave up 0 bases, with 11 bases separating them. CDR3 length: 14 amino acids. Per germline, CDR1 MDHEN and CDR2 SYDVKM. V gene TRBV28 combines with J gene TRBJ1-2, with D unresolved. Sample: CD4+ or CD8+ T cells sorted from blood, taken in a trial of the OX40 agonist ivuxolimab. The receptor was isolated from an adult with an advanced solid tumor such as melanoma, head and neck, liver or kidney cancer. In nucleotides, the CDR3 is TGTGCCAGCAGCCGTCGGGAAGCTAACTATGGCTACACCTTC. It translates to CASSRREANYGYTF.